In its sample, the clone carrying this TCR beta chain was seen many times. Isolation of naive CD8 T cells was achieved by sorting on a CD8+CD4-CCR7+CD45RA+ phenotype. This specimen comes from a study of molecular identifiers for immune sequencing clone quantification. Per the germline V gene, CDR1 is SGDLS and CDR2 is YYNGEE. The CDR3 has 12 amino acids. V shed 1 base and J shed 4 bases, with 6 bases lying between them. One entry per CDR3 protein results from TCRdb running MiXCR on the PCR reads. This sample has about half a million distinct CDR3 sequences; around a fifth occur once, and the top ten carry around 0.86%.

The sequenced sample consisted of naive CD8+ T cells from blood, with Jurkat cell RNA spiked in. Subset noted: FACS-sorted CD8+CD4-CCR7+CD45RA+ naive T cells. This chain links TRBV9 with TRBJ2-7; the D is unclear. This receptor was identified in a human donor in good health. Some libraries in this study had Jurkat cell RNA spiked in. CDR3 sequence: CASSVSDYEQYF. CDR3 nucleotides: TGTGCCAGCAGCGTATCCGATTACGAGCAGTACTTC.